This T cell receptor (beta chain) stems from a study of shared T cell receptors in the human thymus. Using immunoSEQ multiplex PCR, the repertoire was profiled, and TCRdb retains in-frame clones only, with some absent. The table shows about 660,000 clones, with 88% occurring only once. J lost 1 base, V lost 6 bases, and 11 bases had no gene match. Per the germline V gene, CDR1 is MNHEY and CDR2 is SMNVEV (reference sequence). The CDR3 extends over 16 amino acids. This sample was also put to use in a study of human thymus T cells. From that study: Donation came from healthy Finnish infants having corrective surgery for congenital heart defects. The study used thymus tissue resected during corrective heart surgery. Related reports documented highly overlapping thymic repertoires among unrelated individuals.

Sequencing was performed on thymocytes. This receptor was taken from a boy in the first two years of life with a congenital heart defect. This chain connects TRBV27 to TRBJ2-7; 8 bases map to TRBD2. CDR3 residues: CASSRGGRPPSYEQYF. The CDR3 region has the DNA TGTGCCAGCAGCCGCGGCGGGAGGCCCCCATCCTACGAGCAGTACTTC.